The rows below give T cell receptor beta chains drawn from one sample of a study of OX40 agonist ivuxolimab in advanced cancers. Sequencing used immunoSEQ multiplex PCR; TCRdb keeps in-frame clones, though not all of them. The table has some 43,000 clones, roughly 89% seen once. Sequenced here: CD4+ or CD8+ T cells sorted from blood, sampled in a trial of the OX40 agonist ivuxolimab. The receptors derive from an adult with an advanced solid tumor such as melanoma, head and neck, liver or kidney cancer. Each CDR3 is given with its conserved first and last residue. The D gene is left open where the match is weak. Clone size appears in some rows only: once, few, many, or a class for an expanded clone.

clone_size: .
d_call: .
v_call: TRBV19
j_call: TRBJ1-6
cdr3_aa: CASSIAEPSSYNSPLHF
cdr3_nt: TGTGCCAGTAGTATTGCAGAGCCGAGCTCCTATAATTCACCCCTCCACTTT

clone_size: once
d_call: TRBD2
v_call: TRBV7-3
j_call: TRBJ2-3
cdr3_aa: CASSLVSGFTDTQYF
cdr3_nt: TGTGCCAGCAGCTTAGTTAGCGGGTTTACAGATACGCAGTATTTT

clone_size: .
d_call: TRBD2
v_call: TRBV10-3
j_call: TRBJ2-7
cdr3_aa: CAISESGEGSYEQYF
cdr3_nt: TGTGCCATCAGTGAGTCGGGGGAGGGGTCCTACGAGCAGTACTTC

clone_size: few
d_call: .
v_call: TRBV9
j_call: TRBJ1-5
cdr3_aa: CASSVGGSAGQPQHF
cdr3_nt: TGTGCCAGCAGCGTAGGAGGGTCCGCGGGTCAGCCCCAGCATTTT

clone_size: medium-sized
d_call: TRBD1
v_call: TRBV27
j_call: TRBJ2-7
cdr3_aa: CASSLFGTDFSYEQYF
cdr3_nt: TGTGCCAGCAGTTTATTTGGGACAGACTTCTCCTACGAGCAGTACTTC

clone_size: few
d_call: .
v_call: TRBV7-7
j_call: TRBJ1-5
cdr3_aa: CASSLPGEGKSNQPQHF
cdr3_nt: TGTGCCAGCAGCCTCCCAGGAGAGGGGAAAAGCAATCAGCCCCAGCATTTT

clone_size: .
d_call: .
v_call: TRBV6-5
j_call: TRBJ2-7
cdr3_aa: CASSYSVSSSYEQYF
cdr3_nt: TGTGCCAGCAGTTACTCCGTTAGTAGCTCCTACGAGCAGTACTTC

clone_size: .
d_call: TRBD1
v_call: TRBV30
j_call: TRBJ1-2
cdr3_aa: CAWISSTGGDYGYTF
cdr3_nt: TGTGCCTGGATCTCCTCGACAGGGGGCGACTATGGCTACACCTTC

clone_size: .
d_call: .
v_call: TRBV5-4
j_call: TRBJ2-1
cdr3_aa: CASSLSQGNEQFF
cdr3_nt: TGTGCCAGCAGCTTGTCTCAGGGCAATGAGCAGTTCTTC

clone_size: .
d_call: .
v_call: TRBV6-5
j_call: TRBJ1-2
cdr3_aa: CANSYEGGNGYTF
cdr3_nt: TGTGCCAACAGTTACGAGGGAGGCAATGGCTACACCTTC

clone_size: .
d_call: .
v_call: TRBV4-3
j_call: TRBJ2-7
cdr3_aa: CASSQDSGSLYEQYF
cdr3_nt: TGCGCCAGCAGCCAAGATTCGGGGAGTCTATACGAGCAGTACTTC

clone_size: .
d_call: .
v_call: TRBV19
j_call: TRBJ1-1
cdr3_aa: CASTQLTRDAEAFF
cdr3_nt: TGTGCCAGTACCCAACTAACCCGGGACGCTGAAGCTTTCTTT

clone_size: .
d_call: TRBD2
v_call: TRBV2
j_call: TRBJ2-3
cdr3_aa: CASWERGAGTDTQYF
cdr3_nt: TGTGCCAGCTGGGAGCGGGGGGCTGGCACAGATACGCAGTATTTT

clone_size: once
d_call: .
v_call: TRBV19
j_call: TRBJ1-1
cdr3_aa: CATLNRGTEAFF
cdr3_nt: TGTGCCACGCTAAACAGAGGCACTGAAGCTTTCTTT

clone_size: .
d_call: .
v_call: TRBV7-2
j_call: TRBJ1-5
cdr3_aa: CASSPRVGANQPQHF
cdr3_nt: TGTGCCAGCAGCCCGCGGGTGGGAGCCAATCAGCCCCAGCATTTT

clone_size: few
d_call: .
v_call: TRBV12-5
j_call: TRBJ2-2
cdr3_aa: CASGFLEGTGELFF
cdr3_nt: TGTGCTAGTGGTTTCCTGGAGGGCACCGGGGAGCTGTTTTTT

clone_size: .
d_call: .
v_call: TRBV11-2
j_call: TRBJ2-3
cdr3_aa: CASSLVLGFLTDTQYF
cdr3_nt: TGTGCCAGCAGCTTAGTGTTGGGTTTTTTAACAGATACGCAGTATTTT

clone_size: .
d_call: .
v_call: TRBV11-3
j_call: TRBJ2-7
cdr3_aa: CASSFMGPPEQYF
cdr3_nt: TGTGCCAGCAGCTTTATGGGTCCTCCCGAGCAGTACTTC

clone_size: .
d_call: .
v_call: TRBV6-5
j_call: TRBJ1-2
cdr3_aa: CASSSWNKNYGYTF
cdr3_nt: TGTGCCAGCAGTTCATGGAATAAAAACTATGGCTACACCTTC

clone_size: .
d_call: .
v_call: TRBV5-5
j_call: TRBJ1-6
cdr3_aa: CASSSPRHNSPLHF
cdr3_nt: TGTGCCAGCAGCTCCCCCCGTCATAATTCACCCCTCCACTTT

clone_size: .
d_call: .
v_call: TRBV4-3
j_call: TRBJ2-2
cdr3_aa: CASSQEEGVMTGELFF
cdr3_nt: TGCGCCAGCAGCCAAGAGGAAGGGGTAATGACCGGGGAGCTGTTTTTT

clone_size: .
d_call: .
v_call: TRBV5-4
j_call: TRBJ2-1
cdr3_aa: CASSLEGNEQFF
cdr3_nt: TGTGCCAGCAGCTTGGAGGGAAATGAGCAGTTCTTC

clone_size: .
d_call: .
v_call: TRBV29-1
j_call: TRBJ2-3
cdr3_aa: CSGRREISTDTQYF
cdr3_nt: TGCAGCGGCCGACGGGAAATTAGCACAGATACGCAGTATTTT

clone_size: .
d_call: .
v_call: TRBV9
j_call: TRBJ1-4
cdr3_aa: CASSVGPAAANEKLFF
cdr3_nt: TGTGCCAGCAGCGTAGGACCCGCCGCTGCCAATGAAAAACTGTTTTTT

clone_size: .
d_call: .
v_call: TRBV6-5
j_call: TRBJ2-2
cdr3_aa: CASGGESNTGELFF
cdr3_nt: TGTGCCAGCGGAGGAGAGAGTAACACCGGGGAGCTGTTTTTT

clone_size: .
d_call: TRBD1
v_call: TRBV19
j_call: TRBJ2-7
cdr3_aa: CASTYGTGNSYEQYF
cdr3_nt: TGTGCCAGTACCTACGGGACAGGGAACTCCTACGAGCAGTACTTC

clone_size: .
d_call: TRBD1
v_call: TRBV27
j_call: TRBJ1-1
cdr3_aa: CASSFLTGRNTEAFF
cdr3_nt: TGTGCCAGCAGTTTCCTGACAGGGAGGAACACTGAAGCTTTCTTT

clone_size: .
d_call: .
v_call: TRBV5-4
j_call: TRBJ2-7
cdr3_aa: CASSFEAGLLREQYF
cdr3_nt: TGTGCCAGCAGCTTCGAGGCAGGGTTGCTCCGCGAGCAGTACTTC

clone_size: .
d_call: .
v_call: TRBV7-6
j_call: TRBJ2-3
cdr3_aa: CASSSLTDTQYF
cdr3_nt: TGTGCCAGCAGCTCACTGACAGATACGCAGTATTTT

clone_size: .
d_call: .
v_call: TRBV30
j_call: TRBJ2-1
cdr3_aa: CAWSVGYEQFF
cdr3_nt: TGTGCCTGGAGTGTTGGATATGAGCAGTTCTTC

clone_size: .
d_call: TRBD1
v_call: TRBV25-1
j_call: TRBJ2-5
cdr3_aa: CASRVTGSQYF
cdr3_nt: TGTGCCAGCAGGGTGACAGGGTCCCAGTACTTC

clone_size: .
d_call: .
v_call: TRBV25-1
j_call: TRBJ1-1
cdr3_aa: CASSGFSGRTEAFF
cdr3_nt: TGTGCCAGCAGTGGTTTTTCCGGACGCACTGAAGCTTTCTTT

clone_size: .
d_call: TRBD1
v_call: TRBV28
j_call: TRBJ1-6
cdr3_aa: CASRLDRVNSPLHF
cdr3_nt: TGTGCCAGCAGATTGGACAGGGTCAACTCACCCCTCCACTTT

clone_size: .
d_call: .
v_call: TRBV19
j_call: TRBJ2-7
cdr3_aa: CASSFQGPSYEQYF
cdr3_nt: TGTGCCAGTAGTTTCCAGGGTCCCTCCTACGAGCAGTACTTC

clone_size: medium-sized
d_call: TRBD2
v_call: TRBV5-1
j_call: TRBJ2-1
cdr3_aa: CASSPGLAGGVEQFF
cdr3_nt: TGCGCCAGCAGCCCTGGACTAGCGGGGGGTGTTGAGCAGTTCTTC

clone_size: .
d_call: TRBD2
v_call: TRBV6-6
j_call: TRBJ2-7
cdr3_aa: CASSSTSGGPLEQYF
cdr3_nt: TGTGCCAGCAGTTCAACTAGCGGGGGACCCCTCGAGCAGTACTTC

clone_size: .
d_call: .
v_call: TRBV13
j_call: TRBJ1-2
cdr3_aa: CASSLGDNYGYTF
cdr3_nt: TGTGCCAGCAGCTTAGGGGATAACTATGGCTACACCTTC

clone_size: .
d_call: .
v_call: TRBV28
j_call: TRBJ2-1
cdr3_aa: CASSSHRDYNEQFF
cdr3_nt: TGTGCCAGCAGTTCCCACAGGGACTACAATGAGCAGTTCTTC

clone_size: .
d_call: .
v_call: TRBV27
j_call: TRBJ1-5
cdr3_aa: CASSFRSNQPQHF
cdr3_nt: TGTGCCAGCAGTTTTCGGAGCAATCAGCCCCAGCATTTT

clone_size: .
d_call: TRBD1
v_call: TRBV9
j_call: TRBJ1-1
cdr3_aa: CASSVGSGGTPTLEAFF
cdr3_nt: TGTGCCAGCAGCGTAGGGTCAGGGGGGACTCCGACACTTGAAGCTTTCTTT

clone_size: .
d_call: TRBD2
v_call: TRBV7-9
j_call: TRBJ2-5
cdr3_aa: CASSPGTSGREAETQYF
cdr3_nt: TGTGCCAGCAGCCCGGGGACTAGCGGGAGGGAAGCAGAGACCCAGTACTTC

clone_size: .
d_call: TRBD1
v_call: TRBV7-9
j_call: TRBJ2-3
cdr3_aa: CASGDSYTDTQYF
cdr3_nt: TGTGCCAGCGGGGACAGCTACACAGATACGCAGTATTTT

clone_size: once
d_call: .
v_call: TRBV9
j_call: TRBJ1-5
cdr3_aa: CASSVGQYNQPQHF
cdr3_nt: TGTGCCAGCAGCGTAGGACAGTACAATCAGCCCCAGCATTTT

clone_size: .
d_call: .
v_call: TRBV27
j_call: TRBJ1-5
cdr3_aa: CASSQSLGATNQPQHF
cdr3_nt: TGTGCCAGCAGTCAGTCTTTGGGAGCTACGAATCAGCCCCAGCATTTT

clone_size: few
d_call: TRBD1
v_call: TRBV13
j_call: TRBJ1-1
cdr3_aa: CASSPGQGFTEAFF
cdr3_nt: TGTGCCAGCAGCCCCGGACAGGGCTTCACTGAAGCTTTCTTT

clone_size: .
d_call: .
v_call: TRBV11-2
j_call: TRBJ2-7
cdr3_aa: CASSSSLRWGFVDEQYF
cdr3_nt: TGTGCCAGCAGCTCGAGCCTCAGGTGGGGTTTTGTCGACGAGCAGTACTTC

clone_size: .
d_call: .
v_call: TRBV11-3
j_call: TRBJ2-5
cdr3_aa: CASSHRGSGAEKETQYF
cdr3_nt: TGTGCCAGCAGCCACCGAGGGTCGGGGGCCGAGAAAGAGACCCAGTACTTC

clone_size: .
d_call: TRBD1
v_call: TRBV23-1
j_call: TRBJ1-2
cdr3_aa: CASLSQQGANYGYTF
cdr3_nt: TGCGCCAGCCTATCTCAGCAGGGGGCAAACTATGGCTACACCTTC

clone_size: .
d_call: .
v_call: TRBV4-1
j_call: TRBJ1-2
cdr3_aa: CASSQEIRDYGYTF
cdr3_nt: TGCGCCAGCAGCCAGGAGATACGGGACTATGGCTACACCTTC

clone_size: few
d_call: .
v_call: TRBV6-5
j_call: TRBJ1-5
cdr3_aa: CASSPGGSNQPQHF
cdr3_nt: TGTGCCAGCAGCCCCGGCGGCAGCAATCAGCCCCAGCATTTT

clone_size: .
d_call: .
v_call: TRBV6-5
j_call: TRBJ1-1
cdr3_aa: CASSYRSRSEAFF
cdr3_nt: TGTGCCAGCAGTTATCGGAGCCGATCTGAAGCTTTCTTT

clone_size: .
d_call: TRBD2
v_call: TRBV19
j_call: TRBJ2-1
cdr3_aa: CASSISAGGPNEQFF
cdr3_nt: TGTGCCAGTAGTATCTCGGCGGGAGGGCCGAATGAGCAGTTCTTC

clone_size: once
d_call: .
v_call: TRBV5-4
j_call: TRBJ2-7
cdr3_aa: CAITYWGNTEQYF
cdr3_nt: TGTGCCATCACCTATTGGGGAAACACCGAGCAGTACTTC

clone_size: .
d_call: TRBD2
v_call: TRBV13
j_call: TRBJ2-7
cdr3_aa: CASSSLTRLAGIYEQYF
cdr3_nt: TGTGCCAGCAGCTCCCTCACTCGACTAGCGGGAATCTACGAGCAGTACTTC

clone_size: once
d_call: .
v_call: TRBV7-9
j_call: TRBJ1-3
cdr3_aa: CASSYASSGNTIYF
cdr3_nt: TGTGCCAGCAGCTACGCCAGCTCTGGAAACACCATATATTTT